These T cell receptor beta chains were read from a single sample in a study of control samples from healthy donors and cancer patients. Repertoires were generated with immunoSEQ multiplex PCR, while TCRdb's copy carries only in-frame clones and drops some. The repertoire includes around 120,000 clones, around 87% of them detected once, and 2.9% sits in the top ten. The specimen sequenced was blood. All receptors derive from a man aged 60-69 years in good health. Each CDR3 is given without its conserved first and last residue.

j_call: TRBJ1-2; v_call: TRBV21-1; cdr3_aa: ASSKAEREGYT
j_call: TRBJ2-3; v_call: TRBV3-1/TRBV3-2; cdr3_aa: ASSQTSGGGDTQY
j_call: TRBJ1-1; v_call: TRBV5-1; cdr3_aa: ASSLTGMNTEAF
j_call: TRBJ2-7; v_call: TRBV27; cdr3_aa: ASRVTSQSNEQY
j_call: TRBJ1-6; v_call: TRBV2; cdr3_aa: ASGGTEISPLH
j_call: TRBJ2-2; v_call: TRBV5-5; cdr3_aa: ASSLLAGNTGELF
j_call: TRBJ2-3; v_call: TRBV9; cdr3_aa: ASSLRGRRGGTDTQY
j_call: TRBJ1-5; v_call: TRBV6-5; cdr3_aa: ASSSQGSSNQPQH
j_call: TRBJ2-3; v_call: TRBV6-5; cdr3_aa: ASKTQGGRTDTQY
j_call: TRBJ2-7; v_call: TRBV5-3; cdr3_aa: ARSLRPAGISYEQY
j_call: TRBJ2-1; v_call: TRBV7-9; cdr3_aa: ASSFSGQGFLKHNEQF
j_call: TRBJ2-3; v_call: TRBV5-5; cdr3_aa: ASSLGGGADTQY
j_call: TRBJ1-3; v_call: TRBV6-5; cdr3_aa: ASKEAGSSGNTIY
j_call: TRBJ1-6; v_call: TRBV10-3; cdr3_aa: AISESGTGTSPLH
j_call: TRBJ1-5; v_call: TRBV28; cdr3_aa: ASSLFLGQGVNQPQH
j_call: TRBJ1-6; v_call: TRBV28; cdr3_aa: ASSLGQGNSPLH
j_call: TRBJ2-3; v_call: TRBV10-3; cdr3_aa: AIRFSDTQY
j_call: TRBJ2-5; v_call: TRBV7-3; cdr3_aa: ASSLGQQETQY
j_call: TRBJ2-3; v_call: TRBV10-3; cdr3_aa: AISRGGQGNTDTQY
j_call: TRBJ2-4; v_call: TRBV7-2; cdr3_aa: ASQPGGAKNIQY
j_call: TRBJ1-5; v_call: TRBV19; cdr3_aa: ATQRGQSNQPQH
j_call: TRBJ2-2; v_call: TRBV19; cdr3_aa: ASSPGLAGGRNTGELF
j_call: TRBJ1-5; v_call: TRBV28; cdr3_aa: ASSPWPDRGQPQH
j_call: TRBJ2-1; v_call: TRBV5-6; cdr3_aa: ASSLFETGRDNEQF
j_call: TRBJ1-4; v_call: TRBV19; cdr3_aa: ASSIGAIGEKLF
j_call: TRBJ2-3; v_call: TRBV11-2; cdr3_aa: ASSSFRGGPDTQY
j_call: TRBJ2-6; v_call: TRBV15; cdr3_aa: ATSRVADFSGANVLT
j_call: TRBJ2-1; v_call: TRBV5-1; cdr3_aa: ASSFRDRENEQF
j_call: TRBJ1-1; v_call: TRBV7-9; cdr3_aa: ASSPRDRVRNTEAF
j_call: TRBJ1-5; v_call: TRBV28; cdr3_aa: ANRGGSGQPQH
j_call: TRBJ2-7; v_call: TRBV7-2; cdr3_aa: ASSLASKAYEQY
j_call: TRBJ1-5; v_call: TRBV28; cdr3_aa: ASSLSYLYSNQPQH
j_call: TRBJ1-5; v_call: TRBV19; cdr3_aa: ASGASGLSNQPQH
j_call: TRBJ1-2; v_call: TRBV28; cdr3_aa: ASSFTWSGYT
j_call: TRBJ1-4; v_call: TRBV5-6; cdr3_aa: ASSWGPTVSNEKLF
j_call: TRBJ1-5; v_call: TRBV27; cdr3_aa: ASSLSWAGNQPQH
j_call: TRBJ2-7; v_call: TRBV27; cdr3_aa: ASSPGTGEQY